A selection of T cell receptor beta chains follows, all from one sample in a study of blood T cell repertoires in COVID-19. This table comes from immunoSEQ multiplex PCR, and its TCRdb copy is limited to in-frame clones, with some not included. The sample lists approximately 31,000 clones, approximately 89% occurring once. Sequences were obtained from peripheral blood. These receptors all stem from a man aged 60-69 years with acute or convalescent COVID-19. Both conserved end residues are part of each CDR3. Each record gives: J gene, clone size, D gene, V gene, CDR3 DNA, CDR3 protein. A D gene is named only where the DNA matches it firmly. The size entry is marked missing in some rows and otherwise reads once, few, many or a size class.

TRBJ2-1	-	-	TRBV7-9	TGTGCCAGCAGCTTATCAGGGAATGAGCAGTTCTTC	CASSLSGNEQFF
TRBJ2-5	-	TRBD1	TRBV3-1/TRBV3-2	TGTGCCAGCAGCCATGAATGGGACAGGGGGTTCCAAGAGACCCAGTACTTC	CASSHEWDRGFQETQYF
TRBJ2-2	-	-	TRBV5-6	TGTGCCAGCAGCTTTGGCAGGGGAACCGGGGAGCTGTTTTTT	CASSFGRGTGELFF
TRBJ2-2	-	TRBD1	TRBV6-5	TGTGCCAGCAGAACCGACAGGGGAACCGGGGAGCTGTTTTTT	CASRTDRGTGELFF
TRBJ2-7	-	TRBD1	TRBV19	TGTGCCAGTAGCCCAATGGGGACAGGGGTAGACTACGAGCAGTACTTC	CASSPMGTGVDYEQYF
TRBJ2-5	-	-	TRBV4-1	TGCGCCAGCAGCCAACCTACTACAAGGCAAGAGACCCAGTACTTC	CASSQPTTRQETQYF
TRBJ1-3	-	-	TRBV12-3/TRBV12-4	TGTGCCAGCAGTTTGCGGGTTCGCACCATATATTTT	CASSLRVRTIYF
TRBJ1-1	-	-	TRBV14	TGTGCCAGCAGCCAAGATCGGTCCACCACTGAAGCTTTCTTT	CASSQDRSTTEAFF
TRBJ1-2	-	TRBD1	TRBV19	TGTGCCAGTAGATCAAGTTCAGGGGGTAAAGGCTACACCTTC	CASRSSSGGKGYTF
TRBJ2-7	-	TRBD1	TRBV5-1	TGCGCCAGCACCATTAATACAGGGGGCTCGGGCGAGCAGTACTTC	CASTINTGGSGEQYF
TRBJ2-5	once	TRBD2	TRBV27	TGTGCCAGCAGTTCACTAGCGGGGCACCAAGAGACCCAGTACTTC	CASSSLAGHQETQYF
TRBJ2-1	-	TRBD2	TRBV6-5	TGTGCCAGCAGTTCCGGGACTAGCGGGAGCAATGAGCAGTTCTTC	CASSSGTSGSNEQFF
TRBJ2-1	-	-	TRBV25-1	TGTGCCAGCCAGTCGCGAGACTATGAGCAGTTCTTC	CASQSRDYEQFF
TRBJ1-6	-	-	TRBV28	TGTGCCAGCAGCCCGAATTCACCCCTCCACTTT	CASSPNSPLHF
TRBJ2-1	-	-	TRBV5-1	TGCGCCAGCAGCACCTGGACAGAATACAATGAGCAGTTCTTC	CASSTWTEYNEQFF
TRBJ2-7	-	-	TRBV7-9	TGTGCCAGCAGCTTAGATAGTCGGTTTCCCGAGCAGTACTTC	CASSLDSRFPEQYF
TRBJ1-5	-	-	TRBV29-1	TGCAGCGTCTCGCAGGGGAGCGAAGGCAATCAGCCCCAGCATTTT	CSVSQGSEGNQPQHF
TRBJ2-7	-	-	TRBV30	TGTGCCTGGTGGACAGTCGAGCCCTACGAGCAGTACTTC	CAWWTVEPYEQYF
TRBJ1-5	-	-	TRBV4-2	TGTGCCAGCAGCCAAGATGGCCTTATCGGCAATCAGCCCCAGCATTTT	CASSQDGLIGNQPQHF
TRBJ2-5	once	TRBD1	TRBV5-1	TGCGCCAGCAGCCCGACAGGGGGGTCCCAAGAGACCCAGTACTTC	CASSPTGGSQETQYF
TRBJ2-5	once	-	TRBV27	TGTGCCAGCACCAGCGGGATCTCAGGGGTCCGAGAGACCCAGTACTTC	CASTSGISGVRETQYF
TRBJ2-2	-	TRBD1	TRBV30	TGTGCCTGGAGTGCAGGGACAGGGTCGGGGGAGCTGTTTTTT	CAWSAGTGSGELFF
TRBJ1-5	-	-	TRBV7-9	TGTGCCAGCAGCATTGGGGGGAATCAGCCCCAGCATTTT	CASSIGGNQPQHF
TRBJ2-1	-	-	TRBV7-3	TGTGCCAGCAGCCACCCGTTAGGTTACCTAGACTACAATGAGCAGTTCTTC	CASSHPLGYLDYNEQFF
TRBJ2-7	-	-	TRBV5-1	TGCGCCAGCAGGATCGTGGAGGGCGGCGAGCAGTACTTC	CASRIVEGGEQYF
TRBJ1-1	-	-	TRBV14	TGTGCCAGCAGCCAAGGAAGGGGCACTGAAGCTTTCTTT	CASSQGRGTEAFF
TRBJ2-5	once	TRBD1	TRBV5-4	TGTGCCAGCAGCTTGGAGGACAGGAGTAGGGAGACCCAGTACTTC	CASSLEDRSRETQYF
TRBJ1-5	once	-	TRBV24-1	TGTGCCACCCAAATCCCCGAAGGAGGTCAGCCCCAGCATTTT	CATQIPEGGQPQHF
TRBJ1-5	-	-	TRBV2	TGTGCCAGCAGTGAAAACAGGGTGGGATATAGCAATCAGCCCCAGCATTTT	CASSENRVGYSNQPQHF
TRBJ1-5	-	TRBD1	TRBV5-1	TGCGCCAGCAGCTTAAGCCCAGGGGGACGGAGGGATCAGCCCCAGCATTTT	CASSLSPGGRRDQPQHF
TRBJ1-3	-	-	TRBV7-9	TGTGCCAGCAGCCCCCGGACAGCTGGAAACACCATATATTTT	CASSPRTAGNTIYF
TRBJ2-5	-	TRBD2	TRBV9	TGTGCCAGCAGCGCAGGGACTAGCGGTCAAGAGACCCAGTACTTC	CASSAGTSGQETQYF
TRBJ1-2	-	TRBD1	TRBV7-9	TGTGCCAGCAGCTTTGCCACCCCTAGACAGGGAACTTATGGCTACACCTTC	CASSFATPRQGTYGYTF
TRBJ2-5	-	-	TRBV24-1	TGTGCCACCATGAGGGGGAGGGCCGTTGATGAGACCCAGTACTTC	CATMRGRAVDETQYF
TRBJ2-6	few	TRBD2	TRBV30	TGTGCCTGGAGTGTCCTAGCGGGAGAGTGGTCTGGGGCCAACGTCCTGACTTTC	CAWSVLAGEWSGANVLTF
TRBJ1-6	few	-	TRBV11-2	TGTGCCAGCAGCTCTACAGGGTATAATTCACCCCTCCACTTT	CASSSTGYNSPLHF
TRBJ1-2	-	-	TRBV10-3	TGTGCCATCAGTGGGGGGGATGGCTACACCTTC	CAISGGDGYTF